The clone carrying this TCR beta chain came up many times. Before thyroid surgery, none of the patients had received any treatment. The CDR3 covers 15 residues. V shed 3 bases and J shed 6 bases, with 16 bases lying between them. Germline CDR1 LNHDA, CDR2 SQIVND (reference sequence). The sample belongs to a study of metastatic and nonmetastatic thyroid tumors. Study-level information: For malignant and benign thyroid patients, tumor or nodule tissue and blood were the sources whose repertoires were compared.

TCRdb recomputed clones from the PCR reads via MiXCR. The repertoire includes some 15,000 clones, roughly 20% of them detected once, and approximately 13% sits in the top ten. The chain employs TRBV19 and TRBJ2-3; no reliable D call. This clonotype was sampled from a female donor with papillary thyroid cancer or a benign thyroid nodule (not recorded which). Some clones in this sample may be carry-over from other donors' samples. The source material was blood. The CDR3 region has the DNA TGTGCCAGTAGTATCTTCCTCCGCGGTGTGGATACGCAGTATTTT. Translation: CASSIFLRGVDTQYF.